At least ten counts were recorded for the clone carrying this T cell receptor (beta chain). Breast cancer patients provided tissue from their axillary draining lymph nodes. The sample is drawn from a study of breast tumors, draining lymph nodes, adjacent tissues. Each CDR3 protein is one row after TCRdb ran MiXCR on the multiplex PCR reads. The sample lists some 170,000 distinct CDR3 sequences; 30% to 35% were seen once. Losses at the gene ends were 7 bases for V and 9 bases for J; bases not matched to a gene: 10. The CDR3 extends over 13 amino acids. In germline, CDR1 is DFQATT, CDR2 SNEGSKA (reference sequence).

This TCR was recovered from a female donor with breast cancer. Some clones in this sample may be carry-over from other donors' samples. Sequencing used axillary lymph node tissue. V is TRBV20-1 and J is TRBJ2-1, with 9 bases fitting TRBD2. The CDR3 DNA reads as TGCAGTGGGGTAGCGGGAGCCCCAGGTGAGCAGTTCTTC. Protein product: CSGVAGAPGEQFF.